The 28 T cell receptor beta chains given below trace back to one sample, sequenced in a study of CD8 T cells in Susac syndrome. With random hexamers, reverse transcription was performed on about 0.45 to 1 ug of RNA. TCRdb independently ran MiXCR on the immunoSEQ multiplex PCR reads; one entry per CDR3 protein. This sample yields approximately 140,000 distinct CDR3 sequences, of which approximately 95% are seen a single time; approximately 0.27% belongs to the top ten. Material: CD8+ T cells from PBMCs. The receptor source for this set is a human donor in good health.

CDR3 in amino acids: CASSSRQWRQTKNIQYF. CDR3 DNA: TGTGCCAGCAGCTCTAGGCAGTGGAGGCAAACCAAAAACATTCAGTACTTC. The V gene is TRBV21-1, the J gene TRBJ2-4. TRBV21-1 is listed as a pseudogene. The CDR3 loop spans 17 amino acids.

V gene TRBV29-1 combines with J gene TRBJ2-1; D gene unclear. Deletions cut 3 bases from V and 2 bases from J, with 8 bases between. This CDR3 spans 13 amino acids. Germline assignment: CDR1 SQVTM and CDR2 ANQGSEA. The CDR3 sequence: CSVDSQPYNEQFF. The CDR3 region has the DNA TGCAGCGTTGACTCACAACCCTACAATGAGCAGTTCTTC.

The rearrangement joins TRBV7-6 to TRBJ2-1; D is unresolved. Germline V gene sequence: CDR1 SGHVS, CDR2 FNYEAQ. V shed 1 base and J shed 5 bases, with 12 bases lying between them. The CDR3 has 15 amino acids. CDR3 bases: TGTGCCAGCAGCTTAGAGTCGAACCCAAACAATGAGCAGTTCTTC. It translates to CASSLESNPNNEQFF.

This chain joins TRBV4-3 and TRBJ2-3; the D call may be TRBD1 or TRBD2 (5 bases each). V lost 0 bases and J lost 6, with 13 bases in between. The germline V gene encodes CDR1 LGHNA and CDR2 YSLEER. The CDR3 contains 15 residues. The CDR3 region is CASSQDGKGSDTQYF. For the CDR3, the DNA is TGCGCCAGCAGCCAAGATGGGAAGGGGAGCGATACGCAGTATTTT.

This chain links TRBV5-6 with TRBJ2-7, with 11 nucleotides matching TRBD2. Germline CDR1 is SGHDT and CDR2 is YYEEEE. Trimming removed 2 bases from V and 6 bases from J; junction bases left unmatched: 7. The CDR3 totals 15 residues. CDR3 sequence (DNA): TGTGCCAGCAGCTTCGGACTAGCGGGTCTGGGCGAGCAGTACTTC. Translated, it gives CASSFGLAGLGEQYF.

This clonotype has only one observation. The chain carries TRBV20-1 and TRBJ2-1; 7 nucleotides align to TRBD2. V lost 8 bases and J lost 2; bases outside the gene matches: 21. Germline CDR1 and CDR2: DFQATT and SNEGSKA (reference sequence). This CDR3 has 18 residues. The CDR3 nucleotides are TGCAGTCCTGACAGCGAGGCGGGAGCCCAGTTTCCCTACAATGAGCAGTTCTTC. Encoded protein: CSPDSEAGAQFPYNEQFF.

The rearrangement uses TRBV30 and TRBJ1-2; TRBD1 matches 8 bases. With 3 bases clipped from V and 0 bases from J, the junction kept 6 bases outside the gene matches. This CDR3 region has 15 residues. Per the germline V gene, CDR1 is GTSNPN and CDR2 is SVGIG (reference sequence). CDR3 residues: CAWRTGTGANYGYTF. The DNA of the CDR3 is TGTGCCTGGAGGACCGGGACAGGAGCTAACTATGGCTACACCTTC.

V usage is TRBV27 and J usage is TRBJ2-7, with 7 positions matching TRBD1. In germline, CDR1 is MNHEY, CDR2 SMNVEV (reference sequence). This CDR3 is built from 13 residues. V dropped 6 bases and J dropped 4; count of bases not matched to a gene: 6. The chain's CDR3 is CASSLGTEYEQYF. Written as DNA, the CDR3 is TGTGCCAGCAGCTTAGGGACAGAGTACGAGCAGTACTTC.

This sequence joins TRBV27 and TRBJ2-1, with D tentatively TRBD2 (5 bases). Germline values: CDR1 MNHEY, CDR2 SMNVEV (reference sequence). CDR3 length equals 16 residues. V was trimmed by 6 bases and J by 0 bases, leaving 15 bases between them. CDR3 bases: TGTGCCAGCAGCTACGACTACTCACCCTCCTACAATGAGCAGTTCTTC. It encodes CASSYDYSPSYNEQFF.

J is TRBJ1-2 and V is TRBV6-5; D unresolved. This CDR3 region has 13 residues. Germline lookup yields CDR1 MNHEY and CDR2 SVGAGI. V dropped 5 bases and J dropped 4 bases, with 11 bases sitting between them. CDR3 bases: TGTGCCAGCAGTGGGATCCAATCCTATGGCTACACCTTC. It is translated as CASSGIQSYGYTF.

The V call is TRBV15, the J call TRBJ2-4, with D uncertain. This CDR3 contains 16 residues. V was shortened by 2 bases and J by 6 bases, with 17 bases between the two germline ends. The V gene's germline CDR1 is LNHNV and CDR2 YYDKDF (reference sequence). CDR3 sequence reads: CATSRTPPDVPNIQYF. Written as DNA, the CDR3 is TGTGCCACCAGCAGAACCCCCCCAGACGTGCCAAACATTCAGTACTTC.

The V call is TRBV29-1, the J call TRBJ1-1; D remains unclear. The CDR3 has 11 amino acids. Germline loops: CDR1 SQVTM, CDR2 ANQGSEA. Trimming shortened V by 3 bases and J by 1 base, and 3 bases separated the two germline ends. CDR3 DNA: TGCAGCGTTGAGGCGAACACTGAAGCTTTCTTT. It is translated as CSVEANTEAFF.

The chain links TRBV29-1 to TRBJ2-7; 7 bases match TRBD1. With V trimmed by 2 bases and J by 2 bases, 3 bases remained unmatched. From germline, CDR1 is SQVTM and CDR2 ANQGSEA. This CDR3 is built from 13 residues. The CDR3 reads CSVERQGTYEQYF. In DNA, the CDR3 is TGCAGCGTTGAACGACAGGGAACCTACGAGCAGTACTTC.

This chain links TRBV29-1 with TRBJ2-7, with 7 bases that match TRBD2. V lost 6 bases to trimming and J lost 2 bases; unmatched junction nucleotides: 4. CDR1 and CDR2 (germline): SQVTM, ANQGSEA. The CDR3 has 12 amino acids. Here the CDR3 reads CSVRAGTYEQYF. In nucleotides, the CDR3 is TGCAGCGTCCGAGCGGGAACCTACGAGCAGTACTTC.

The V and J genes are TRBV19 and TRBJ2-1, with D possibly being TRBD2 (5 bases). V was shortened by 4 bases and J by 1 base, with 14 bases between the two germline ends. This CDR3 has 16 residues. CDR1 LNHDA and CDR2 SQIVND come from the germline V gene (reference sequence). This chain's CDR3 is CASSTTLGASYNEQFF. CDR3 bases: TGTGCCAGTAGTACCACACTAGGCGCTTCCTACAATGAGCAGTTCTTC. Complete variable domain (other parts from reference TRBV19 and TRBJ2-1): DGGITQSPKYLFRKEGQNVTLSCEQNLNHDAMYWYRQDPGQGLRLIYYSQIVNDFQKGDIAEGYSVSREKKESFPLTVTSAQKNPTAFYLCASSTTLGASYNEQFFGPGTRLTVL.

This clonotype appeared a single time. The chain uses TRBV12-3 or TRBV12-4 and TRBJ2-7; 7 bases align to TRBD2. The V gene end was trimmed by 5 bases and the J gene end by 3 bases; junction bases not matched to a gene: 13. The CDR3 length is 16 residues. CDR3 region: CASSPRRGRANYEQYF. As DNA, the CDR3 is TGTGCCAGCAGTCCCCGGCGGGGGAGGGCCAACTACGAGCAGTACTTC.

The chain's CDR3 is CASSQEEGRGNEQYF. CDR3 bases: TGCGCCAGCAGCCAAGAAGAGGGCAGGGGAAACGAGCAGTACTTC. The chain joins TRBV4-3 to TRBJ2-7; the D gene is possibly TRBD1 (6 bases). Germline V gene sequence: CDR1 LGHNA, CDR2 YSLEER. With 0 bases removed from V and 5 bases from J, the gap between germline ends came to 14 bases. The CDR3 covers 15 residues.

To note about this clonotype: At one boundary the junction diverges from the germline segment, which might be a read error. The chain joins TRBV27 to TRBJ2-1; TRBD2 agrees at 10 bases. Germline V CDR1 and CDR2: MNHEY, SMNVEV (reference sequence). This CDR3 region has 16 residues. CDR3 in amino acids: CASSPLSSGSPSEQFF. The CDR3 nucleotides read TGCGCCAGCAGTCCCTTATCTAGCGGGAGCCCCTCTGAGCAGTTCTTC.

This clonotype showed up just once. V is TRBV7-8 and J is TRBJ2-5; 7 nucleotides agree with TRBD1. Germline trimming cut 6 bases from V and 5 bases from J; bases unmatched to any gene: 12. Germline assignment: CDR1 SGHVS and CDR2 FQNEAQ. This CDR3 comprises 15 residues. The CDR3 protein is CASRANRGGFETQYF. DNA of the CDR3: TGTGCCAGCAGGGCAAACAGGGGCGGTTTCGAGACCCAGTACTTC.

The chain uses TRBV6-2 or TRBV6-3 and TRBJ2-1; 7 positions agree with TRBD2. CDR1 and CDR2 from the germline V gene are MNHEY and SVGEGT. V lost 7 bases to trimming and J lost 5 bases; unmatched junction nucleotides: 11. The CDR3 runs to 15 residues. The CDR3 reads CASTNGGLPNNEQFF. The CDR3, as DNA: TGTGCCAGCACTAATGGGGGACTACCCAACAATGAGCAGTTCTTC.

This clonotype has a single count. J is TRBJ2-1 and V is TRBV25-1, with a weak D call TRBD2 (5 bases). The V end was cut by 4 bases, the J end by 8 bases, with 18 bases between. This CDR3 is built from 15 residues. Germline V gene sequence: CDR1 MGHDK, CDR2 SYGVNS. CDR3 bases: TGTGCCAGCAGTGGTGATTCGGGGAGAATCGATGAGCAGTTCTTC. Its protein product is CASSGDSGRIDEQFF. The whole variable domain, remainder taken from reference TRBV25-1 and TRBJ2-1, is EADIYQTPRYLVIGTGKKITLECSQTMGHDKMYWYQQDPGMELHLIHYSYGVNSTEKGDLSSESTVSRIRTEHFPLTLESARPSHTSQYLCASSGDSGRIDEQFFGPGTRLTVL.

This chain connects TRBV9 to TRBJ2-1; D is possibly TRBD2 (6 bases). Germline V gene lookup returns CDR1 SGDLS and CDR2 YYNGEE. V lost 0 bases, J lost 6 bases, and 10 bases lay in between. The CDR3 extends over 14 amino acids. CDR3 sequence (DNA): TGTGCCAGCAGCGTAGGGGGTAGCGGCAATGAGCAGTTCTTC. Protein product: CASSVGGSGNEQFF.

Written as DNA, the CDR3 is TGTGCCAGCACTAGCGACAACAATGAGCAGTTCTTC. This translates into CASTSDNNEQFF. The rearrangement links TRBV6-6 to TRBJ2-1, with a tentative D call TRBD2 (6 bases). Germline lookup yields CDR1 MNHNY and CDR2 SVGAGI (reference sequence). Trimming pared 7 bases from V and 5 bases from J, leaving 9 bases between. The CDR3 is 12 residues long.

V is TRBV7-9 and J is TRBJ2-3; the match to TRBD1 covers 8 bases. The CDR3 has 15 residues. Germline V gene data show CDR1 as SEHNR and CDR2 as FQNEAQ (reference sequence). J was trimmed by 2 bases and V by 4 bases; bases with no gene match: 5. This chain's CDR3 is CASSWDRIPTDTQYF. The CDR3 nucleotides are TGTGCCAGCAGCTGGGACAGGATACCCACAGATACGCAGTATTTT.

The chain combines TRBV12-3 or TRBV12-4 with TRBJ2-3; no definite D call. The CDR3 extends over 13 amino acids. Trimming took off 5 bases at V and 5 bases at J, with 11 bases between the two ends. The CDR3 reads CASSPPRRDTQYF. CDR3 DNA: TGTGCCAGCAGTCCCCCCCGGAGAGATACGCAGTATTTT.

The rearrangement links TRBV27 to TRBJ2-7, with a tentative D call TRBD2 (6 bases). The CDR3 runs 13 residues. Germline loops: CDR1 MNHEY, CDR2 SMNVEV (reference sequence). Trimming pared 9 bases from V and 3 bases from J, leaving 15 bases between. CDR3 nucleotide sequence: TGTGCCAGTCGGCGGGGCGAAGACTACGAGCAGTACTTC. As protein: CASRRGEDYEQYF.

This chain connects TRBV29-1 to TRBJ2-1; D is perhaps TRBD1 or TRBD2 (5 bases each). This CDR3 contains 14 residues. Trimming left V 3 bases short and J 8 bases short, with 17 bases between. The germline gives CDR1 SQVTM, CDR2 ANQGSEA. The CDR3: CSVEGHRGRDEQFF. For the CDR3, the DNA is TGCAGCGTTGAGGGGCACCGAGGGCGGGATGAGCAGTTCTTC.

The chain joins TRBV6-5 to TRBJ2-1, with 7 bases fitting TRBD2. This CDR3 is 13 amino acids long. The V segment lost 1 base and the J segment 9 bases; nucleotides outside the gene matches: 3. Germline V gene data show CDR1 as MNHEY and CDR2 as SVGAGI. The CDR3 loop reads CASSYYGEGEQFF. CDR3 in DNA: TGTGCCAGCAGTTACTACGGGGAGGGTGAGCAGTTCTTC.